The table lists the clone carrying this TCR beta chain with many counts. These data come from a study of spatial heterogeneity in lung cancer. Described time point: sample taken at primary tumor resection. Without sorting, whole RNA was sequenced from tumor, nontumor lung or frozen PBMC. Via MiXCR, TCRdb re-called the 5' RACE reads, giving one row per CDR3 protein. The sample lists around 48,000 distinct CDR3 sequences; approximately 5% were seen once. The TCR originated in a male donor with early-stage non-small cell lung cancer. Sequenced here: PBMCs, sampled at surgery.

The CDR3 region is CASSLSGRASEQYF. As DNA, the CDR3 is TGTGCCAGCAGCCTTAGCGGGAGGGCCTCCGAGCAGTACTTC. The gene calls are TRBV6-5 and TRBJ2-7; 11 positions match TRBD2. V dropped 6 bases and J dropped 6; count of bases not matched to a gene: 7. CDR1 MNHEY and CDR2 SVGAGI come from the germline V gene. This CDR3 spans 14 amino acids.